The clone carrying this TCR beta chain occurred many times. Antigen unknown. This entry is derived from a study of neurological immune-mediated disorders. As healthy controls, volunteers from a blood bank in Maryland, USA, were used. The authors made cDNA by 5'RACE with 10-nucleotide random UMIs. From the 5' RACE reads, TCRdb called clonotypes with MiXCR, one entry per CDR3 protein. Found here are 11,000 to 15,000 distinct CDR3 sequences, around 9.3% of them singletons; the top ten hold under 25%. Study observations and caveats: CDR3 amino acid sequences found in expanded clones were never shared across subjects, suggesting private repertoires in all groups.

The sequence was obtained from a woman aged 40 to 50 in good health. The sample taken for sequencing was PBMCs.

The CDR3 reads CASSPQGAYYEQYF. Here the CDR3 DNA reads TGCGCCAGCAGTCCCCAGGGGGCGTACTACGAGCAGTACTTC. The gene calls are TRBV4-1 and TRBJ2-7, with 8 bases lining up with TRBD1. Germline CDR1 reads MGHRA; CDR2 reads YSYEKL. Trimming removed 6 bases from V and 3 bases from J; junction bases left unmatched: 7. This CDR3 contains 14 residues.